This T cell receptor (beta chain) was obtained from a study of MAIT cells during Salmonella Paratyphi A infection (dated by TCRdb to about 2017). Study-level results and caveats: The availability of volunteer samples limited the sample sizes, but these sizes were considered adequate to detect differences between groups. MAIT TRBV usage was oligoclonal with a preference for TRBV20 and TRBV6, and infection appeared not to change this usage. Compared with healthy controls, diagnosed volunteers had more expansion or contraction among the top five MAIT clonotypes (about 0.54 versus 0.13), suggesting that infection reshaped the repertoire.

Library creation used 5' RACE. TCRbeta was amplified in two rounds of PCR using Phusion High-Fidelity polymerase, and the primers added sample-specific barcodes. Template-switch cDNA synthesis with SMARTScribe reverse transcriptase and a TRBC-specific primer was used to generate TCRbeta libraries. The barcoded samples were pooled and then prepared using the NEBNext Ultra DNA Library Prep Kit for Illumina. Sequencing of the libraries took place on an Illumina MiSeq using the MiSeq reagent kit v2, 300 cycles. Processing in the source paper ran as follows. Jemultiplexer demultiplexed the reads by barcode, and MiTCR with default parameters aligned the reads. VDJtools filtered out non-functional sequences; clonotypes were defined by amino acid sequence, with frequencies based on assigned sequence reads. In the clonal space homeostasis analysis, clonotypes were binned by frequency as over-represented (0.05-1), large, medium and small. TCRdb ran its own pipeline on the public reads, namely fastp trimming at Q25 and MiXCR clone calling, and kept in-frame beta chains. Each entry merges the rows of one CDR3 protein and shows their most common DNA and genes. The V and J calls were not made by the authors but by TCRdb's processing. This sample is represented by about 500 distinct CDR3 sequences; around 44% of them were singletons. 43% of the sample belongs to the ten largest clones.

This clonotype was seen a few times. Its cognate antigen has yet to be identified. Per-nucleotide qualities are absent, and no much larger clonotype sits a single base away. The sample's time point label is to be understood as: healthy control first sampling. Using flow cytometry, MAIT cells, defined as Valpha7.2+ CD161+ T cells, were identified and sorted. Healthy adult controls were laboratory volunteers or leukocyte cones from the national blood and transplant service. For RNA extraction, roughly 5,000 to 10,000 MAIT cells from each sample were sorted straight into RNAqueous-Micro lysis buffer. To control for MAIT repertoire stability, healthy controls who were not challenged were sampled two times, roughly 20 days apart. Lymphoprep gradient centrifugation was used to isolate peripheral blood mononuclear cells from blood samples and leukocyte cones. Sorting was done on either a BD FACSAria Fusion or a BD FACSAria III sorter.

According to the germline V gene (reference sequence), CDR1 reads DFQATT and CDR2 reads SNEGSKA. The CDR3, from cysteine to phenylalanine, totals 15 residues. Only the CDR3 part of the read is kept: 45 bases, read in frame from the first base. V and J are trimmed by 1 base and 3 bases, and the gene matches miss 5 bases of the junction. Here the chain combines TRBV20-1 and TRBJ2-7; 11 of the junction bases match TRBD1. This TCR derives from an adult in good health. Sequencing was done on a sample of MAIT cells from blood. CDR3 sequence: CSARGGGTGGYEQYF. The DNA is as follows: TGCAGTGCTAGAGGGGGAGGGACAGGGGGCTACGAGCAGTACTTC.